The present entry profiles one TCR beta chain with its context. Its antigen is unidentified. At one boundary the junction diverges from the germline segment, which might be a read error. This sample was included in a study of T cells in Graves' hyperthyroidism and ophthalmopathy. Findings and caveats of the study: With a median lead of approximately six months before onset, the model predicted ophthalmopathy. Ophthalmopathy could be told apart from stable hyperthyroidism with a 13 V-J model. Blood also contained most expanded thyroid clonotypes above 0.001.

On the basis of clinical symptoms, serum thyroxine and TRAb, thyroid ultrasound and orbital computed tomography, diagnoses were made. The length of the CDR3 is 18 residues. Germline V lookup: CDR1 SGDLS, CDR2 YYNGEE. From RNA transcripts, TCR beta CDR3 regions were amplified. HTBI primers drove first-round RT-PCR of the TCR CDR3. TCRdb used MiXCR to reprocess the multiplex PCR reads, holding one entry per CDR3 protein. This table has 550,000 to 700,000 distinct CDR3 sequences, around 45% appearing once. This sequence was found in an adult woman with Graves' disease, either hyperthyroidism or ophthalmopathy (not recorded which). This chain links TRBV9 with TRBJ2-2; TRBD2 is a possible D gene (6 bases). Sequenced: peripheral blood or thyroid tissue (not recorded which). The chain's CDR3 is CASSGSRDGDFNTGELFF. CDR3 nucleotide sequence: TGTGCCAGCAGCGGATCCCGGGACGGGGACTTTAACACCGGGGAGCTATTTTTT.